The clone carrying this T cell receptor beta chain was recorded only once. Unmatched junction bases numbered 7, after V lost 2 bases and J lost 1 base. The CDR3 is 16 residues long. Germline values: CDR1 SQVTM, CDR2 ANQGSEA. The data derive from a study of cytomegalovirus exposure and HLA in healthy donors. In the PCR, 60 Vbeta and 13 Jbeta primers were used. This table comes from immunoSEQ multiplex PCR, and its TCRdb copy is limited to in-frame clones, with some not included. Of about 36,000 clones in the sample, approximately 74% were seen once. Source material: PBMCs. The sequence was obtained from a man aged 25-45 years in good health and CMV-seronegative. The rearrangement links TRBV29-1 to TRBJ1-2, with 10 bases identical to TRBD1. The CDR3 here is CSVEMGQGRSNYGYTF. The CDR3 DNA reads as TGCAGCGTTGAAATGGGACAGGGGCGAAGTAACTATGGCTACACCTTC.